One sample yielded the 7 T cell receptor beta chains listed below, sequenced in a study of cytomegalovirus exposure and HLA in healthy donors. The PCR had 60 Vbeta and 13 Jbeta primers. The data were produced by immunoSEQ multiplex PCR, yet TCRdb's version contains in-frame clones alone and is incomplete. Here the sample spans approximately 300,000 clones, approximately 84% being singletons. The source material was PBMCs. The receptors come from a woman aged 40 to 50 in good health and CMV-seropositive.

The count of this clone is one. J is TRBJ2-7 and V is TRBV18; weak D call: TRBD2 (6 bases). Germline CDR1 and CDR2: KGHSH and LQKENI. CDR3 size: 14 residues. Trimming cost V 2 bases and J 3 bases, with 11 bases left between them. The CDR3 protein is CASSPSTSIYEQYF. The CDR3 DNA reads TGTGCCAGCTCACCATCGACTAGTATCTACGAGCAGTACTTC. Together with reference TRBV18 and TRBJ2-7, the CDR3 gives the full variable domain: NAGVMQNPRHLVRRRGQEARLRCSPMKGHSHVYWYRQLPEEGLKFMVYLQKENIIDESGMPKERFSAEFPKEGPSILRIQQVVRGDSAAYFCASSPSTSIYEQYFGPGTRLTVT.

The chain carries TRBV27 and TRBJ2-3; 7 bases are shared with TRBD2. The length of the CDR3 is 13 residues. The ends lost 9 bases at V and 2 bases at J; junction bases unmatched: 5. From germline, CDR1 is MNHEY and CDR2 SMNVEV (reference sequence). This CDR3 is CASRDYSTDTQYF. The CDR3 DNA sequence: TGTGCCAGTCGGGACTACTCCACAGATACGCAGTATTTT.

Concerning this clone itself: Other DNA sequences of this sample code for an identical CDR3. This chain joins TRBV5-1 and TRBJ1-3; TRBD1 aligns across 7 bases. The CDR3 extends over 15 amino acids. Germline CDR1 reads SGHRS; CDR2 reads YFSETQ. V was pared by 0 bases and J by 1 base, with 1 base of the junction left unmatched. The CDR3 sequence: CASSLETGSGNTIYF. Here the CDR3 DNA reads TGCGCCAGCAGCTTGGAGACAGGGTCTGGAAACACCATATATTTT.

V usage is TRBV14 and J usage is TRBJ2-5, with 10 positions matching TRBD1. Germline V gene sequence: CDR1 SGHDN, CDR2 FVKESK. The CDR3 extends over 17 amino acids. V lost 6 bases to trimming and J lost 5 bases; unmatched junction nucleotides: 15. The CDR3, as DNA: TGTGCCAGCAGTCCACGACAGGGGGCCTTACCAGTGGAGACCCAGTACTTC. Protein sequence: CASSPRQGALPVETQYF.

The V and J genes are TRBV10-3 and TRBJ1-6, with D possibly being TRBD1 (5 bases). The CDR3 is 14 residues long. V was clipped by 2 bases and J by 7 bases, with 9 bases between them. Germline V lookup: CDR1 ENHRY, CDR2 SYGVKD. For the CDR3, the DNA is TGTGCCATCAGTGAGAGTAGGGGAAATTCACCCCTCCACTTT. Translation: CAISESRGNSPLHF.

The chain couples TRBV7-9 to TRBJ1-2; D is uncertain. V lost 8 bases to trimming and J lost 0 bases, with 16 bases between them. The CDR3 sequence is 15 residues long. From germline, CDR1 is SEHNR and CDR2 FQNEAQ (reference sequence). DNA of the CDR3: TGTGCCAGCGACTTAGTTGACATCTCTAACTATGGCTACACCTTC. Protein: CASDLVDISNYGYTF.

The V call is TRBV11-1, the J call TRBJ2-5; 7 bases are a match to TRBD1. Germline values: CDR1 SGHAT, CDR2 FQDESV (reference sequence). There are 14 residues in the CDR3. The V segment lost 5 bases and the J segment 3 bases; nucleotides outside the gene matches: 6. CDR3 coding DNA: TGTGCCAGCAGCCTCCTCGGGACAGAAGAGACCCAGTACTTC. Protein sequence: CASSLLGTEETQYF.